Listed here are 17 T cell receptor beta chains from one sample, sequenced in a study of blood T cells in healthy people across ages. It was with a sample-barcoded 5' primer and a J-beta primer mix that a second PCR of about 6 to 12 cycles was run. TCRdb fed the 5' RACE reads into MiXCR, producing one record per CDR3 protein. The sample has fewer than 900,000 distinct CDR3 sequences, around 45% seen once; the top ten hold 30% to 35%. Sequencing was performed on blood. Receptor source: a woman aged 55-70 years in good health.

The chain joins TRBV6-2 or TRBV6-3 to TRBJ2-7; D is uncertain. Per the germline V gene, CDR1 is MNHEY and CDR2 is SVGEGT. Trimming shortened V by 2 bases and J by 8 bases, and 7 bases separated the two germline ends. The CDR3 spans 11 residues. The DNA for the CDR3 is TGTGCCAGCAGTTACCTCCGAAAGCAGTACTTC. Protein: CASSYLRKQYF.

The chain recombines TRBV3-1 with TRBJ2-1; D gene uncertain. This CDR3 region has 16 residues. CDR1 is LGHDT, CDR2 YNNKEL, per germline (reference sequence). With 0 bases removed from V and 5 bases from J, the gap between germline ends came to 14 bases. Here the CDR3 reads CASSQDHRATHNEQFF. CDR3 sequence (DNA): TGTGCCAGCAGCCAAGATCACAGAGCAACCCACAATGAGCAGTTCTTC.

This clonotype was found many times. This chain connects TRBV27 to TRBJ2-1; TRBD1 might be the D (5 bases). Deletions cut 4 bases from V and 8 bases from J, with 21 bases between. Germline V gene sequence: CDR1 MNHEY, CDR2 SMNVEV (reference sequence). The length of the CDR3 is 16 residues. CDR3 residues: CASSSGLESAYYEQFF. The CDR3 region has the DNA TGTGCCAGCAGTTCAGGGCTGGAAAGCGCTTATTATGAGCAGTTCTTC.

This clonotype has just a few counts. The rearrangement joins TRBV20-1 to TRBJ2-7, with 7 bases aligning to TRBD1. The CDR3 extends over 15 amino acids. V shed 0 bases and J 2 bases; nucleotides not matched to a gene: 7. Germline CDR1 reads DFQATT; CDR2 reads SNEGSKA (reference sequence). DNA for the CDR3: TGCAGTGCTAGAGATTACGGACAGGCGGCCTACGAGCAGTACTTC. Translated: CSARDYGQAAYEQYF.

The chain couples TRBV27 to TRBJ2-7, with 7 bases that match TRBD2. CDR3 size: 14 residues. CDR1 and CDR2 from the germline V gene are MNHEY and SMNVEV (reference sequence). Trimming cost V 4 bases and J 3 bases; bases outside gene matches: 6. The CDR3 protein is CASSSGGGGYEQYF. CDR3 nucleotides: TGTGCCAGCAGTTCGGGCGGGGGAGGCTACGAGCAGTACTTC.

CDR3 amino acids: CASNPWDRQETQYF. In nucleotides, the CDR3 is TGTGCCAGCAATCCCTGGGATCGCCAAGAGACCCAGTACTTC. This chain links TRBV6-1 with TRBJ2-5; D not certain. The CDR3 runs 14 residues. Trimming left V 7 bases short and J 1 base short, with 13 bases between. The germline gives CDR1 MNHNS, CDR2 SASEGT.

CDR3 nucleotide sequence: TGTGCCAGCAGTTTAACGGCTAGCGGGGGCACAGATACGCAGTATTTT. Residues: CASSLTASGGTDTQYF. V usage is TRBV28 and J usage is TRBJ2-3; 9 positions agree with TRBD2. The CDR3 spans 16 residues. The germline V gene encodes CDR1 MDHEN and CDR2 SYDVKM. After removal of 2 bases from V and 1 base from J, the junction contained 4 bases not matched to a gene.

Regarding this clonotype: One base away lies a much larger clone, so this may be a sequencing read error. CDR3 in amino acids: CAGSPGAQETQYF. Written as DNA, the CDR3 is TGTGCCGGCAGCCCAGGGGCTCAAGAGACCCAGTACTTC. V gene TRBV11-1 combines with J gene TRBJ2-5; a weak D match, TRBD1 (6 bases). This CDR3 is built from 13 residues. CDR1 and CDR2 from the germline V gene are SGHAT and FQDESV (reference sequence).

This clonotype was seen a few times. The V gene is TRBV10-3, the J gene TRBJ2-1; 7 bases are shared with TRBD1. Germline CDR1 reads ENHRY; CDR2 reads SYGVKD. The ends lost 6 bases at V and 4 bases at J; junction bases unmatched: 6. There are 14 residues in the CDR3. The CDR3 loop reads CAISAGTEYNEQFF. The CDR3 coding sequence is TGTGCCATCAGCGCCGGGACAGAATACAATGAGCAGTTCTTC.

V usage is TRBV10-3 and J usage is TRBJ2-1; 9 bases line up with TRBD2. CDR3 length: 18 residues. Germline trimming cut 2 bases from V and 3 bases from J; bases unmatched to any gene: 11. In germline, CDR1 is ENHRY, CDR2 SYGVKD. CDR3: CAISEGLVAGEGYNEQFF. CDR3 DNA: TGTGCCATCAGTGAGGGTCTGGTAGCGGGAGAGGGCTACAATGAGCAGTTCTTC.

In its sample, this clonotype was seen a few times. The rearrangement joins TRBV3-1 to TRBJ2-7; TRBD2 matches 9 bases. V trimming: 1 base; J trimming: 7 bases; junction bases outside the gene matches: 14. The germline CDR1 and CDR2 sequences are LGHDT and YNNKEL (reference sequence). The CDR3 spans 17 residues. The DNA of the CDR3 is TGTGCCAGCAGCCAAGGGCCCCCAGCGGGAGGTTACAATGAGCAGTACTTC. Its protein is CASSQGPPAGGYNEQYF.

The genes are TRBV20-1 and TRBJ2-5, with 8 bases lining up with TRBD2. The assigned J gene may be wrong: the sequence end matches TRBJ2-7 better. The CDR3 is made up of 15 amino acids. Germline CDR1 is DFQATT and CDR2 is SNEGSKA (reference sequence). The chain's CDR3 is CSARSLASGRDEQYF. CDR3 sequence (DNA): TGCAGTGCTAGGTCCCTGGCCAGCGGGAGAGACGAGCAGTACTTC.

The chain has TRBV2 and TRBJ2-6; the D gene could be TRBD1 or TRBD2 (5 bases each). Looked up from germline, CDR1 is SNHLY and CDR2 is FYNNEI. Trimming shortened V by 7 bases and J by 1 base, and 11 bases separated the two germline ends. This CDR3 spans 15 amino acids. The chain's CDR3 is CASTRGVSGANVLTF. The CDR3 DNA sequence: TGTGCCAGCACCCGGGGCGTTTCTGGGGCCAACGTCCTGACTTTC.

The chain recombines TRBV7-9 with TRBJ1-4; TRBD1 is a possible D gene (6 bases). Germline values: CDR1 SEHNR, CDR2 FQNEAQ (reference sequence). Trimming shortened V by 4 bases and J by 1 base, and 13 bases separated the two germline ends. This CDR3 spans 16 amino acids. CDR3 amino acids: CASSSGDRITNEKLFF. The CDR3, as DNA: TGTGCCAGCAGCTCCGGAGACAGGATAACTAATGAAAAACTGTTTTTT.

The V call is TRBV7-2, the J call TRBJ1-1, with D perhaps matching TRBD1 (5 bases). This CDR3 contains 15 residues. The germline V gene encodes CDR1 SGHTA and CDR2 FQGNSA. V lost 5 bases and J lost 5, with 18 bases in between. CDR3 bases: TGTGCCAGCAGCATAGTAGGGGCCCTGAGGACTGAAGCTTTCTTT. Its translation is CASSIVGALRTEAFF.

The chain has TRBV5-1 and TRBJ2-5; D possibly corresponds to TRBD1 (7 bases). CDR3 length: 14 residues. V was shortened by 4 bases and J by 2 bases, with 12 bases between the two germline ends. Per germline, CDR1 SGHRS and CDR2 YFSETQ. CDR3 residues: CASSGGTVQETQYF. CDR3 nucleotide sequence: TGCGCCAGCAGCGGGGGGACAGTACAAGAGACCCAGTACTTC.

The table lists this clonotype with a few counts. The V gene is TRBV4-1, the J gene TRBJ2-1; D not certain. Trimming shortened V by 0 bases and J by 0 bases, and 9 bases separated the two germline ends. This CDR3 is 16 amino acids long. Germline V gene sequence: CDR1 MGHRA, CDR2 YSYEKL. CDR3 sequence (DNA): TGCGCCAGCAGCCAAGAAGAGAGGAGCTCCTACAATGAGCAGTTCTTC. It specifies CASSQEERSSYNEQFF.